This T cell receptor (beta chain) was captured by sequencing in a study of blood T cell repertoires in COVID-19. From germline, CDR1 is MNHNY and CDR2 SVGAGI (reference sequence). There are 12 residues in the CDR3. With 5 bases removed from V and 8 bases from J, the gap between germline ends came to 12 bases. Only in-frame clones appear in the TCRdb table, and some are missing; sequencing was by immunoSEQ multiplex PCR. Of some 120,000 clones listed, 90% are singletons. The chain uses TRBV6-6 and TRBJ1-2; TRBD1 is a possible D gene (6 bases). The receptor's source is a man aged 60 to 75 with COVID-19, enrolled during active disease. Specimen: peripheral blood. The CDR3 sequence: CASSPSGGGYTF. The CDR3 bases are TGTGCCAGCAGTCCGTCTGGGGGCGGCTACACCTTC.